Listed below are T cell receptor beta chains from one sample, sequenced in a study of early T cells in non-severe SARS-CoV-2 infection. TCRdb ran MiXCR on the 5' RACE reads and lists one entry per CDR3 protein. The sample includes 85,000 to 100,000 distinct CDR3 sequences, approximately 11% of them seen just once. The specimen was whole blood. The receptors derive from an adult who was a healthcare worker with PCR-confirmed SARS-CoV-2 infection or an uninfected control (not recorded which). CDR3s include the opening cysteine and the closing phenylalanine or tryptophan. D genes are given only for firm matches.

cdr3_aa,cdr3_length,j_call,d_call,v_call
CASSLLRGEQFF,12,TRBJ2-1,-,TRBV3-1
CASSLLQPDSLRRGYTF,17,TRBJ1-2,-,TRBV28
CASSLRAASNQPQHF,15,TRBJ1-5,-,TRBV4-1
CASSQDLVRFYEQYF,15,TRBJ2-7,-,TRBV3-1
CASDGVAGALNYGYTF,16,TRBJ1-2,-,TRBV6-1
CASSSDNEQFF,11,TRBJ2-1,-,TRBV12-3/TRBV12-4
CASSLSGENQPQHF,14,TRBJ1-5,-,TRBV7-9
CATSARRANTEAFF,14,TRBJ1-1,-,TRBV18
CASSRQHRLLQETQYF,16,TRBJ2-5,-,TRBV23-1
CASSLSAGTYEQYF,14,TRBJ2-7,-,TRBV27
CASSLGLAGDGFF,13,TRBJ2-1,TRBD2,TRBV7-9
CASRAQPTGTEAFF,14,TRBJ1-1,-,TRBV12-3/TRBV12-4
CASSYRTFMNTEAFF,15,TRBJ1-1,-,TRBV6-2/TRBV6-3
CASSRPGGVSTDTQYF,16,TRBJ2-3,-,TRBV9
CASRIPRAGGDQPQHF,16,TRBJ1-5,TRBD1,TRBV19
CASSEGGLAQMTQYF,15,TRBJ2-5,-,TRBV9